This T cell receptor (beta chain) was sequenced in a study of vaccination effects on CD4 cells after COVID-19 (dated by TCRdb to the early 2020s). Background for the entire study: Post-vaccine samples across the study were collected a median of 72 days after the second dose, with a range of 14 to 241. The study compared SARS-CoV-2 spike-specific CD4+ TCR repertoires before and after mRNA vaccination in COVID-19 convalescent patients and infection-naive vaccine recipients. The full study included fewer than eleven COVID-19 convalescent patients and several SARS-CoV-2-naive healthy vaccine recipients. Cultures from other donors in the study were sequenced with the Oncomine TCR Beta short-read assay on an Illumina iSeq 100.

The library was prepared using the immunoSEQ multiplex PCR assay. TCR beta CDR3 sequencing was performed on DNA from the cultured, isolated CD4+ T cells. As for how the authors treated the data: The analysis removed non-productive TCR sequences, trimmed reads to the CDR3 region, and retained only CDR3s that were 7 or more amino acids long. Antigen-specific clonotypes were identified using the MANAFEST web app by comparison of expansion in peptide wells against reference cultures. Positive clones required FDR<0.05 expansion versus reference and all other wells, odds ratio above 5, and frequency above 0.1% in two replicate wells. Clonotypes significantly expanded in SARS-CoV-2 spike wells and in at least one common cold coronavirus spike condition were defined as cross-reactive. CDR3 similarity was assessed by Levenshtein distance with the stringdist R package, and unrooted trees were built with ape in R 3.6.1. The table comes from immuneACCESS by way of TCRdb, which keeps in-frame sequences with V and J called. Part of the clones is missing from these tables; in studies checked, under half for an unresolved V gene and the rest for unknown reasons. From that table come the V and J calls and clone size; the DNA was used to work out D and trimming. Across this sample there are tens of thousands of clones, with more than 70% seen only once. Over 0.95% of the sample is taken by the ten largest.

The ViraFEST assay stimulated PBMC with viral peptide pools and then used TCR sequencing to identify antigen-specific CD4+ T cell clonotypes by expansion. After less than 13 days of culture, CD4+ T cells were isolated with the EasySep CD4+ T cell isolation kit. Participants received two doses of either the BNT162b2 or the mRNA-1273 mRNA SARS-CoV-2 vaccine. Negative nucleocapsid antibody results before and after vaccination confirmed that the healthy vaccine recipients had no prior SARS-CoV-2 infection. Some 2 million PBMC per well were cultured in IMDM with 5% human AB serum, roughly 11 IU/ml IL-2 and gentamicin, plus 10 ug/ml peptides. On days 3 and 7, half of the culture medium was replaced with fresh IL-2-containing medium. Unless noted otherwise, every peptide stimulation condition was cultured in triplicate wells. Using Ficoll-Paque Plus gradient centrifugation, PBMC were separated from whole blood and then either used fresh or cryopreserved at -140C. The spike proteins of SARS-CoV-2 and of the common cold coronaviruses HCoV-NL63, HCoV-OC43 and HCoV-229E were spanned by overlapping peptide pools. The QIAamp micro DNA kit was used to extract genomic DNA from the cultured CD4+ T cells.

A word on this clone: This clone's antigen is unknown. It has no much larger one-base neighbor in the sample; base qualities were not kept.

V is shortened by 0 bases, J by 2 bases, and the region joining them spans 10 bases. CDR1 and CDR2 are read off the germline V gene (reference sequence) as LGHDT and YNNKEL. From the cysteine up to the phenylalanine, the CDR3 has a length of 15 residues. The read is trimmed to its CDR3 DNA, 45 bases read in frame from base 1. General conclusions and limits of the study: Among healthy vaccine recipients, nearly all vaccine-induced clones were SARS-CoV-2 mono-reactive, and just 1 of 255 was cross-reactive with common cold coronaviruses. Clones induced by infection and clones induced by vaccination both contracted markedly at late timepoints after vaccination, which fits with T cell responses waning over time. Limitations of the study were the small number of convalescent patients and the absence of early post-infection timepoints.

The TCR comes from a human donor who received a COVID-19 vaccine. The V and J genes are TRBV3-1 (or the pseudogene TRBV3-2) and TRBJ1-2; D gene: possibly TRBD1, on 5 matching bases. Sequencing used CD4+ T cells from PBMCs cultured with HCoV-229E spike peptides, obtained after COVID-19 vaccination. The sample's cell subset or site label, decoded: HCoV-229E spike overlapping peptide pool stimulation. The DNA sequence reads TGTGCCAGCAGCCAAGATTTTCGGGGGAACTATGGCTACACCTTC. This codes for CASSQDFRGNYGYTF.